The rows below give T cell receptor beta chains drawn from one sample of a study of blood T cell repertoires in COVID-19. This table comes from immunoSEQ multiplex PCR, and its TCRdb copy is limited to in-frame clones, with some not included. The data contain about 110,000 clones, about 85% of them singletons. The source material was peripheral blood. The receptors come from a woman in her seventies with acute or convalescent COVID-19. The conserved cysteine and the conserved F or W are not part of the CDR3 here.

v_gene	CDR3aa
TRBV5-4	ASSGDRGRGYT
TRBV3-1/TRBV3-2	ASSTLAGGNEQF
TRBV6-6	ASSSGTGSGGELF
TRBV21-1	ASSKIQGNTGELF
TRBV7-7	ASSVGQGMNEQF
TRBV18	ASSQTGGNTDTQY
TRBV28	ATSPRDTQY
TRBV7-9	ASSLLLTGTGENGYT
TRBV2	ASSEANIQY
TRBV7-9	ASSIQQGSAGNTIY
TRBV18	ASSLYTQGGEAF
TRBV2	ASSATGGVDTGELF
TRBV6-5	ASTQLQGDGGYT
TRBV6-5	ASRNVGAVNTEAF
TRBV6-4	ASLPTGTGVHEQY
TRBV19	ASSINSGGKF
TRBV29-1	SVPTGLGEAF
TRBV7-3	ASSPLVRGAGYNEQF
TRBV5-1	ASSLAVGQYYNEQF
TRBV28	ASSLGRGSGNTIY
TRBV2	ASSKTGDTGELF
TRBV6-5	ASSSTFFNSPLH
TRBV7-2	ASSLRGPSGNQPQH
TRBV6-6	ASSSTGGWTEAF
TRBV28	ASSGGQGKTNEKLF
TRBV30	AASTGDRTDTQY
TRBV9	ASSGGRGLAYNEQF